A selection of T cell receptor beta chains follows, all from one sample in a study of blood T cell repertoires in COVID-19. Profiling relied on immunoSEQ multiplex PCR, and the TCRdb table lists in-frame clones only, not all of them. The data contain 470,000 or so clones, approximately 90% of them seen just once; the ten biggest clones take up 1.5% to 2%. The sequenced sample was PBMCs or T cells enriched from blood (not recorded which). These receptor sequences come from a woman aged 18-29 years with acute COVID-19. Both conserved end residues are part of each CDR3. The D gene is left open where the match is weak. Rows may omit the clone size; those that give it use once, few, many or a size class.

V gene: TRBV7-2; J gene: TRBJ2-1; D gene: NA; clone size: NA; CDR3 DNA: TGTGCCAGCAGCCTAGCCCCCTTGAGCTCCTACAATGAGCAGTTCTTC; CDR3 protein: CASSLAPLSSYNEQFF
V gene: TRBV10-3; J gene: TRBJ2-1; D gene: NA; clone size: NA; CDR3 DNA: TGTGCCACCCGACGGGACAATGAGCAGTTCTTC; CDR3 protein: CATRRDNEQFF
V gene: TRBV7-9; J gene: TRBJ1-6; D gene: NA; clone size: NA; CDR3 DNA: TGTGCCAGCAGCGCCGGACAGAGTAATTCACCCCTCCACTTT; CDR3 protein: CASSAGQSNSPLHF
V gene: TRBV29-1; J gene: TRBJ1-2; D gene: NA; clone size: NA; CDR3 DNA: TGCAGCGTTGGACCCCGGGACTATGGCTACACCTTC; CDR3 protein: CSVGPRDYGYTF
V gene: TRBV2; J gene: TRBJ2-7; D gene: NA; clone size: NA; CDR3 DNA: TGTGCCAGCGGGGGGGACACAACTTTCTACGAGCAGTACTTC; CDR3 protein: CASGGDTTFYEQYF
V gene: TRBV6-2/TRBV6-3; J gene: TRBJ2-2; D gene: NA; clone size: NA; CDR3 DNA: TGTGCCAGCAGTCAAAGGACAGGGGAGCTGTTTTTT; CDR3 protein: CASSQRTGELFF
V gene: TRBV6-5; J gene: TRBJ1-1; D gene: NA; clone size: NA; CDR3 DNA: TGTGCCAGCTGGGGCGGGAATTACAACACTGAAGCTTTCTTT; CDR3 protein: CASWGGNYNTEAFF
V gene: TRBV7-2; J gene: TRBJ2-1; D gene: TRBD2; clone size: NA; CDR3 DNA: TGTGCCAGCAGCTTCCCGACTAGCGGGCACAATGAGCAGTTCTTC; CDR3 protein: CASSFPTSGHNEQFF
V gene: TRBV5-4; J gene: TRBJ2-1; D gene: NA; clone size: NA; CDR3 DNA: TGTGCCAGCAGCCTAGGAGGGGCCATCTACAATGAGCAGTTCTTC; CDR3 protein: CASSLGGAIYNEQFF
V gene: TRBV5-1; J gene: TRBJ2-1; D gene: NA; clone size: few; CDR3 DNA: TGCGCCAGCAGCTTCGGCACTTCAGGGGACGCGAATGAGCAGTTCTTC; CDR3 protein: CASSFGTSGDANEQFF
V gene: TRBV30; J gene: TRBJ1-4; D gene: NA; clone size: NA; CDR3 DNA: TGTTTTAGCCCGACGGGGGACCTACATAATGAAAAACTGTTTTTT; CDR3 protein: CFSPTGDLHNEKLFF